The 29 T cell receptor beta chains reported below all come from one sample, sequenced in a study of blood T cell repertoires in COVID-19. This table comes from immunoSEQ multiplex PCR, and its TCRdb copy is limited to in-frame clones, with some not included. This table holds approximately 300,000 clones, 80% to 95% found once. The sequenced material came from PBMCs or T cells enriched from blood (not recorded which). The source is a woman under 40 who had recovered from COVID-19.

The rearrangement joins TRBV2 to TRBJ1-1, with D possibly TRBD1 on 5 matching bases. Trimming took 7 bases from V and 0 from J, leaving 9 bases between them. Germline V gives CDR1 SNHLY, CDR2 FYNNEI. The CDR3 loop spans 13 amino acids. As DNA, the CDR3 is TGTGCCAGCAATAAGGGGATGAACACTGAAGCTTTCTTT. Translation: CASNKGMNTEAFF.

The chain recombines TRBV19 with TRBJ2-7; D gene ambiguous. The CDR3 runs to 12 residues. Germline CDR1 LNHDA, CDR2 SQIVND (reference sequence). V was trimmed by 6 bases and J by 4 bases, leaving 10 bases between them. CDR3 sequence reads: CASSGSEYEQYF. The CDR3 nucleotides read TGTGCCAGTAGCGGGTCAGAATACGAGCAGTACTTC.

This chain connects TRBV11-2 to TRBJ2-1; TRBD2 aligns across 8 bases. In germline, CDR1 is SGHAT, CDR2 FQNNGV. The V and J ends lost 5 bases and 10 bases, in that order; junction bases with no gene match: 7. The CDR3 totals 13 residues. The CDR3 loop reads CASSPRGGSEQFF. The CDR3 nucleotides read TGTGCCAGCAGCCCCCGGGGGGGAAGCGAGCAGTTCTTC.

The chain carries TRBV6-6 and TRBJ2-2; 12 bases are shared with TRBD2. Germline-derived CDR1 and CDR2 are MNHNY and SVGAGI (reference sequence). V lost 6 bases and J lost 8; bases outside the gene matches: 10. The CDR3 spans 16 residues. The CDR3 sequence is CASSETSGRFRGELFF. CDR3 sequence (DNA): TGTGCCAGCAGCGAGACTAGCGGGAGATTCCGAGGGGAGCTGTTTTTT.

This clone was found once. The chain uses TRBV7-3 and TRBJ2-3; 11 bases fit TRBD2. The CDR3 has 20 amino acids. J gave up 6 bases and V 2 bases, and 19 bases lay outside the gene matches. Germline CDR1 reads SGHTA; CDR2 reads FQGTGA. The DNA of the CDR3 is TGTGCCAGCAGCTTATTTCCCCGCCCTCTAGCGGGGGGACCCGGGGATACGCAGTATTTT. Encoded protein: CASSLFPRPLAGGPGDTQYF.

The V gene is TRBV28, the J gene TRBJ1-1; 9 bases fit TRBD1. This CDR3 has 14 amino acids. The germline V gene encodes CDR1 MDHEN and CDR2 SYDVKM. The trim removed 6 bases at V and 5 bases at J, leaving 7 bases unmatched. CDR3 sequence (DNA): TGTGCCAGCAGGTACAGGGGGCTGAGAACTGAAGCTTTCTTT. Translation gives CASRYRGLRTEAFF.

The rearrangement joins TRBV9 to TRBJ1-3; 7 nucleotides match TRBD1. The CDR3 is 16 residues long. J lost 0 bases, V lost 4 bases, and 7 bases had no gene match. Germline CDR1 SGDLS, CDR2 YYNGEE. Here the CDR3 DNA reads TGTGCCAGCAGCTTGGGACAGTTGAGCTCTGGAAACACCATATATTTT. Protein: CASSLGQLSSGNTIYF.

V is TRBV28 and J is TRBJ2-4; TRBD1 agrees at 10 bases. The CDR3 has 15 residues. Germline CDR1 MDHEN, CDR2 SYDVKM. V dropped 9 bases and J dropped 2; count of bases not matched to a gene: 7. This CDR3 reads CASFGTGVTKNIQYF. In DNA, the CDR3 is TGTGCCAGTTTTGGGACAGGGGTGACCAAAAACATTCAGTACTTC. The variable domain in full, with the rest retrieved from reference TRBV28 and TRBJ2-4, is DVKVTQSSRYLVKRTGEKVFLECVQDMDHENMFWYRQDPGLGLRLIYFSYDVKMKEKGDIPEGYSVSREKKERFSLILESASTNQTSMYLCASFGTGVTKNIQYFGAGTRLSVL.

V gene TRBV24-1 combines with J gene TRBJ2-2; D perhaps matches TRBD2 (6 bases). The CDR3 spans 14 residues. Per the germline V gene, CDR1 is KGHDR and CDR2 is SFDVKD. V was clipped by 5 bases and J by 7 bases, with 13 bases between them. DNA for the CDR3: TGTGCCACCAGTGTGGCGGGGCAAGGCGGGGAGCTGTTTTTT. Residues: CATSVAGQGGELFF.

The V and J genes are TRBV28 and TRBJ1-2, with 10 positions matching TRBD1. This CDR3 spans 15 amino acids. V was clipped by 3 bases and J by 7 bases; unmatched bases: 8. Germline CDR1 reads MDHEN; CDR2 reads SYDVKM. The CDR3 reads CASSFRDRGFSGYTF. The CDR3 nucleotides are TGTGCCAGCAGTTTCCGGGACAGGGGCTTTAGTGGCTACACCTTC.

The chain has TRBV5-1 and TRBJ2-3; 8 bases agree with TRBD2. The germline V gene encodes CDR1 SGHRS and CDR2 YFSETQ. V trimming: 3 bases; J trimming: 6 bases; junction bases outside the gene matches: 6. The CDR3 is 14 residues long. This CDR3 reads CASSSTSGGDTQYF. The CDR3 region has the DNA TGCGCCAGCAGCTCTACTAGCGGAGGGGATACGCAGTATTTT.

The chain combines TRBV4-2 with TRBJ1-5, with D hard to call. Germline V lookup: CDR1 LGHNA, CDR2 YNFKEQ. The CDR3 is made up of 15 amino acids. V lost 0 bases and J 6 bases, leaving 12 bases between the germline ends. The chain's CDR3 is CASSQDIGRAQPQHF. In DNA form, the CDR3 reads TGTGCCAGCAGCCAAGATATTGGGAGGGCTCAGCCCCAGCATTTT.

The chain carries TRBV14 and TRBJ2-7; 8 nucleotides match TRBD1. The CDR3 loop spans 16 amino acids. V shed 4 bases, J shed 3 bases, and the junction held 11 bases outside the gene matches. The germline V gene has CDR1 SGHDN and CDR2 FVKESK. The CDR3 is CASSPLTGQGVYEQYF. The CDR3 nucleotides are TGTGCCAGCAGCCCCTTGACCGGACAGGGTGTCTACGAGCAGTACTTC.

The V gene is TRBV5-1, the J gene TRBJ2-2, with D perhaps TRBD1 (6 bases). Germline CDR1 and CDR2: SGHRS and YFSETQ. Trimming left V 5 bases short and J 0 bases short, with 14 bases between. The CDR3 extends over 16 amino acids. DNA of the CDR3: TGCGCCAGCAGTTCTACCGGGACACCGAACACCGGGGAGCTGTTTTTT. Translation gives CASSSTGTPNTGELFF.

This clone was observed a few times. The chain links TRBV5-1 to TRBJ1-1; 7 nucleotides agree with TRBD1. Looked up from germline, CDR1 is SGHRS and CDR2 is YFSETQ. J lost 4 bases, V lost 3 bases, and 6 bases had no gene match. This CDR3 region has 14 residues. The CDR3: CASSWGQSSTEAFF. The CDR3 DNA sequence: TGCGCCAGCAGCTGGGGACAGTCCAGCACTGAAGCTTTCTTT. Drawing the rest from reference TRBV5-1 and TRBJ1-1, the complete variable domain is KAGVTQTPRYLIKTRGQQVTLSCSPISGHRSVSWYQQTPGQGLQFLFEYFSETQRNKGNFPGRFSGRQFSNSRSEMNVSTLELGDSALYLCASSWGQSSTEAFFGQGTRLTVV.

This chain joins TRBV28 and TRBJ1-1; 9 bases are a match to TRBD1. The ends lost 8 bases at V and 6 bases at J; junction bases unmatched: 13. The CDR3 is 15 residues long. Germline V gives CDR1 MDHEN, CDR2 SYDVKM. The CDR3 is CASEPTGGVSPEAFF. As DNA, the CDR3 is TGTGCCAGCGAACCAACAGGGGGCGTATCCCCTGAAGCTTTCTTT.

The chain is built from TRBV24-1 and TRBJ2-7; 8 nucleotides align to TRBD1. Germline values: CDR1 KGHDR, CDR2 SFDVKD. J was trimmed by 3 bases and V by 1 base; bases with no gene match: 7. The CDR3 is made up of 16 amino acids. CDR3 coding DNA: TGTGCCACCAGTGATTTCCGACAGGGGACCTTCTACGAGCAGTACTTC. Its protein product is CATSDFRQGTFYEQYF.

The chain carries TRBV7-2 and TRBJ1-2, with a weak D call TRBD1 (6 bases). CDR3 length: 14 amino acids. Trimming cost V 4 bases and J 2 bases, with 11 bases left between them. Germline CDR1 reads SGHTA; CDR2 reads FQGNSA. The CDR3 loop reads CASSWGQVNYGYTF. CDR3 DNA sequence: TGTGCCAGCAGCTGGGGGCAGGTGAACTATGGCTACACCTTC.

This sequence joins TRBV5-1 and TRBJ1-6; maybe TRBD1 (6 bases). The germline V and J ends were trimmed by 4 bases and 4 bases, with 12 bases remaining between them. Germline V gene sequence: CDR1 SGHRS, CDR2 YFSETQ. The CDR3 loop spans 15 amino acids. The CDR3 DNA reads TGCGCCAGCAGCCTGAGGACAGATTATAATTCACCCCTCCACTTT. This gives the protein CASSLRTDYNSPLHF.

CDR3 in DNA: TGTGCCAGCAGCCCCAGGGGAGTCTACGAGCAGTACTTC. Its protein product is CASSPRGVYEQYF. V is TRBV14 and J is TRBJ2-7; D perhaps matches TRBD1 (6 bases). CDR3 length: 13 amino acids. The germline CDR1 and CDR2 sequences are SGHDN and FVKESK. Between the trimmed V and J ends, which lost 4 bases and 3 bases, there was a span of 10 bases.

The chain recombines TRBV7-3 with TRBJ2-5; perhaps TRBD1 as D (6 bases). V was clipped by 1 base and J by 4 bases, with 16 bases between them. The CDR3 has 16 amino acids. Germline loops: CDR1 SGHTA, CDR2 FQGTGA. CDR3 sequence: CASSLNLGQSGETQYF. The DNA of the CDR3 is TGTGCCAGCAGCTTAAACCTCGGACAGAGCGGAGAGACCCAGTACTTC. Drawing the rest from reference TRBV7-3 and TRBJ2-5, the complete variable domain is GAGVSQTPSNKVTEKGKYVELRCDPISGHTALYWYRQSLGQGPEFLIYFQGTGAADDSGLPNDRFFAVRPEGSVSTLKIQRTERGDSAVYLCASSLNLGQSGETQYFGPGTRLLVL.

The chain carries TRBV3-1 (or the pseudogene TRBV3-2) and TRBJ1-3; possible D gene TRBD1, 5 bases. The germline gives CDR1 LGHDT, CDR2 YNNKEL (reference sequence). Trimming shortened V by 4 bases and J by 3 bases, and 16 bases separated the two germline ends. This CDR3 comprises 16 residues. This chain's CDR3 is CASSPRWQGRGNTIYF. CDR3 DNA sequence: TGTGCCAGCAGCCCTCGTTGGCAGGGCCGTGGAAACACCATATATTTT.

The chain couples TRBV5-1 to TRBJ2-3; 7 nucleotides match TRBD2. Germline CDR1 SGHRS, CDR2 YFSETQ. This CDR3 spans 15 amino acids. V lost 6 bases to trimming and J lost 0 bases; unmatched junction nucleotides: 7. The CDR3 loop reads CASIPGGGSTDTQYF. The CDR3 region has the DNA TGCGCCAGCATCCCCGGCGGGGGAAGCACAGATACGCAGTATTTT.

The chain employs TRBV7-9 and TRBJ2-1; the match to TRBD2 covers 14 bases. The CDR3 consists of 18 residues. The V gene end was trimmed by 1 base and the J gene end by 8 bases; junction bases not matched to a gene: 10. Germline loops: CDR1 SEHNR, CDR2 FQNEAQ (reference sequence). The DNA for the CDR3 is TGTGCCAGCAGCTTAGTACGGGGAGGACTAGCGGGGGGTCATGAGCAGTTCTTC. Encoded protein: CASSLVRGGLAGGHEQFF.

The chain recombines TRBV24-1 with TRBJ2-3, with 7 bases that match TRBD1. The CDR3 loop spans 14 amino acids. The V gene end was trimmed by 10 bases and the J gene end by 5 bases; junction bases not matched to a gene: 11. CDR1 is KGHDR, CDR2 SFDVKD, per germline. CDR3 protein: CATGRGQSRDTQYF. DNA for the CDR3: TGTGCCACTGGTAGGGGACAGTCCCGAGATACGCAGTATTTT.

The chain links TRBV3-1 (or the pseudogene TRBV3-2) to TRBJ2-7; maybe TRBD1 (6 bases). CDR1 and CDR2 (germline): LGHDT, YNNKEL (reference sequence). V lost 4 bases and J lost 4, with 14 bases in between. There are 14 residues in the CDR3. The CDR3 coding sequence is TGTGCCAGCAGCCCGCACAGGGAAGGGTACGAGCAGTACTTC. This encodes CASSPHREGYEQYF.

The chain joins TRBV19 to TRBJ2-1; 8 bases agree with TRBD2. V lost 10 bases, J lost 6 bases, and 11 bases stayed unmatched. CDR3 length: 14 amino acids. CDR1 and CDR2 from the germline V gene are LNHDA and SQIVND (reference sequence). CDR3 nucleotides: TGTGCCACGAATAGCGGGGAATCTCTCAATGAGCAGTTCTTC. This translates into CATNSGESLNEQFF.

This clone turned up a few times. The chain carries TRBV27 and TRBJ2-1, with 8 bases identical to TRBD1. Germline V lookup: CDR1 MNHEY, CDR2 SMNVEV (reference sequence). V was pared by 2 bases and J by 7 bases, with 10 bases of the junction left unmatched. This CDR3 is built from 16 residues. Written as DNA, the CDR3 is TGTGCCAGCAGTTTACGGTCTCAGGGGGCAACTAATGAGCAGTTCTTC. Translated, it gives CASSLRSQGATNEQFF.

This chain uses TRBV5-1 with TRBJ2-5; TRBD2 agrees at 11 bases. Unmatched junction bases numbered 11, after V lost 2 bases and J lost 5 bases. Looked up from germline, CDR1 is SGHRS and CDR2 is YFSETQ. The CDR3 consists of 17 residues. CDR3 protein: CASSFGTSGLRRETQYF. DNA of the CDR3: TGCGCCAGCAGCTTTGGGACTAGCGGCCTTAGGAGGGAGACCCAGTACTTC.